Below, 28 T cell receptor beta chains from the same sample are listed, as sequenced in a study of OX40 agonist ivuxolimab in advanced cancers. Data came from immunoSEQ multiplex PCR; TCRdb stores just in-frame clones and leaves some out. The sample has about 15,000 clones, 50% to 75% seen once. Material: CD4+ or CD8+ T cells sorted from blood, obtained in a trial of the OX40 agonist ivuxolimab. Receptors originate from an adult with an advanced solid tumor such as melanoma, head and neck, liver or kidney cancer.

The chain combines TRBV7-2 with TRBJ2-5; weak D call: TRBD2 (6 bases). The CDR3 has 13 amino acids. Germline CDR1 SGHTA, CDR2 FQGNSA. Between the trimmed V and J ends, which lost 5 bases and 6 bases, there was a span of 13 bases. The CDR3 loop reads CASSPPAGQTQYF. The CDR3 DNA reads TGTGCCAGCAGCCCCCCCGCGGGGCAGACCCAGTACTTC.

The V call is TRBV12-5, the J call TRBJ2-2, with a tentative D call TRBD1 (6 bases). V was pared by 1 base and J by 6 bases, with 6 bases between. The CDR3 is 13 amino acids. Per germline, CDR1 LGHNT and CDR2 FRNRAP. The CDR3 sequence is CASGLAGAGELFF. As DNA, the CDR3 is TGTGCTAGTGGTTTGGCAGGGGCCGGGGAGCTGTTTTTT.

V gene TRBV6-1 combines with J gene TRBJ2-7; a possible D gene is TRBD2 (5 bases). V was trimmed by 6 bases and J by 3 bases, leaving 6 bases between them. The germline CDR1 and CDR2 sequences are MNHNS and SASEGT. The CDR3 consists of 11 residues. This CDR3 is CASSGIYEQYF. The CDR3 DNA is TGTGCCAGCAGCGGGATCTACGAGCAGTACTTC.

This clone came up a few times. The V gene is TRBV11-2, the J gene TRBJ2-7, with 10 bases fitting TRBD2. The CDR3 spans 15 residues. Per germline, CDR1 SGHAT and CDR2 FQNNGV. V gave up 5 bases and J gave up 1 base; unmatched junction bases: 5. The chain's CDR3 is CASSPTSGASYEQYF. CDR3 sequence (DNA): TGTGCCAGCAGCCCTACTAGCGGGGCTTCCTACGAGCAGTACTTC.

The rearrangement links TRBV5-1 to TRBJ2-7; TRBD2 matches at 12 bases. V was pared by 2 bases and J by 3 bases, with 3 bases of the junction left unmatched. Germline CDR1 SGHRS, CDR2 YFSETQ. The CDR3 has 15 residues. Here the CDR3 DNA reads TGCGCCAGCAGCTTAGGGACTAGCGGGCACTACGAGCAGTACTTC. Its translation: CASSLGTSGHYEQYF.

This chain links TRBV19 with TRBJ1-1; D is unclear. The CDR3 extends over 14 amino acids. Between the trimmed V and J ends, which lost 1 base and 6 bases, there was a span of 12 bases. Germline-derived CDR1 and CDR2 are LNHDA and SQIVND (reference sequence). Written as DNA, the CDR3 is TGTGCCAGTAGTATAGTGGCGGCCGGCGCTGAAGCTTTCTTT. Translated: CASSIVAAGAEAFF.

The chain is built from TRBV5-1 and TRBJ2-7, with 9 bases that match TRBD1. The ends lost 0 bases at V and 4 bases at J; junction bases unmatched: 2. The CDR3 runs to 14 residues. Germline V gene data show CDR1 as SGHRS and CDR2 as YFSETQ. The CDR3 spells CASSLGQGGYEQYF. The DNA for the CDR3 is TGCGCCAGCAGCTTGGGACAGGGGGGGTACGAGCAGTACTTC.

The chain is built from TRBV7-9 and TRBJ1-4, with a tentative D call TRBD1 (5 bases). The CDR3 has 12 amino acids. Germline V gene data show CDR1 as SEHNR and CDR2 as FQNEAQ (reference sequence). Trimming left V 6 bases short and J 8 bases short, with 10 bases between. CDR3 protein: CASSTGGEKLFF. CDR3 sequence (DNA): TGTGCCAGCAGTACCGGGGGGGAAAAACTGTTTTTT. Full variable domain (remainder filled in from reference TRBV7-9 and TRBJ1-4): DTGVSQNPRHKITKRGQNVTFRCDPISEHNRLYWYRQTLGQGPEFLTYFQNEAQLEKSRLLSDRFSAERPKGSFSTLEIQRTEQGDSAMYLCASSTGGEKLFFGSGTQLSVL.

The chain is built from TRBV19 and TRBJ2-7, with D unresolved. Germline V lookup: CDR1 LNHDA, CDR2 SQIVND (reference sequence). V dropped 4 bases and J dropped 4 bases, with 11 bases sitting between them. The CDR3 spans 13 residues. CDR3: CASSSSWGYEQYF. The CDR3 bases are TGTGCCAGTAGTAGTTCTTGGGGATACGAGCAGTACTTC.

The chain employs TRBV27 and TRBJ2-1; TRBD2 matches 11 bases. Per germline, CDR1 MNHEY and CDR2 SMNVEV (reference sequence). The V gene end was trimmed by 2 bases and the J gene end by 6 bases; junction bases not matched to a gene: 3. The CDR3 has 15 residues. The CDR3 bases are TGTGCCAGCAGTTTACCTAGCGGGGGGTCCAATGAGCAGTTCTTC. This gives the protein CASSLPSGGSNEQFF.

The J gene is TRBJ1-6, the V gene TRBV5-4; unclear D gene. The CDR3 sequence is 13 residues long. Germline V lookup: CDR1 SGHNT, CDR2 YYREEE (reference sequence). Trimming stripped 1 base from V and 6 bases from J, with 5 bases between. In DNA form, the CDR3 reads TGTGCCAGCAGCTTGCAGTCTAATTCACCCCTCCACTTT. It yields the protein CASSLQSNSPLHF. Complete variable domain (other parts from reference TRBV5-4 and TRBJ1-6): ETGVTQSPTHLIKTRGQQVTLRCSSQSGHNTVSWYQQALGQGPQFIFQYYREEENGRGNFPPRFSGLQFPNYSSELNVNALELDDSALYLCASSLQSNSPLHFGNGTRLTVT.

The chain joins TRBV9 to TRBJ2-5; 15 nucleotides agree with TRBD2. The germline CDR1 and CDR2 sequences are SGDLS and YYNGEE. The V segment lost 4 bases and the J segment 2 bases; nucleotides outside the gene matches: 12. The CDR3 is 19 amino acids. The CDR3: CASSYRPGTSGGSQETQYF. CDR3 sequence (DNA): TGTGCCAGCAGCTATCGTCCCGGGACTAGCGGGGGGTCGCAAGAGACCCAGTACTTC.

This chain uses TRBV19 with TRBJ1-5; a possible D gene is TRBD1 (5 bases). The CDR3 consists of 16 residues. From germline, CDR1 is LNHDA and CDR2 SQIVND (reference sequence). Trimming took 0 bases from V and 1 from J, leaving 10 bases between them. The chain's CDR3 is CASSIDVSGSNQPQHF. The CDR3 DNA is TGTGCCAGTAGTATAGATGTCTCAGGGAGCAATCAGCCCCAGCATTTT.

This clone has only a few counts. The gene calls are TRBV7-9 and TRBJ1-4; D gene unclear. The CDR3 is 13 amino acids. The germline gives CDR1 SEHNR, CDR2 FQNEAQ (reference sequence). V was trimmed by 1 base and J by 7 bases, leaving 7 bases between them. This chain's CDR3 is CASSLDTGEKLFF. The CDR3 DNA reads as TGTGCCAGCAGCTTAGACACGGGTGAAAAACTGTTTTTT.

This sequence joins TRBV15 and TRBJ2-1; TRBD1 or TRBD2 may be the D gene (5 bases each). The CDR3 runs to 16 residues. The germline CDR1 and CDR2 sequences are LNHNV and YYDKDF (reference sequence). Trimming shortened V by 0 bases and J by 4 bases, and 13 bases separated the two germline ends. The CDR3 here is CATSREGDHLYNEQFF. DNA for the CDR3: TGTGCCACCAGCAGAGAGGGGGACCACTTATACAATGAGCAGTTCTTC.

This clone was recorded once. V and J are TRBV27 and TRBJ1-5, with D tentatively TRBD1 (6 bases). Germline CDR1 and CDR2: MNHEY and SMNVEV (reference sequence). With 6 bases removed from V and 3 bases from J, the gap between germline ends came to 12 bases. This CDR3 spans 14 amino acids. CDR3 in amino acids: CASSLQGLNQPQHF. The CDR3 bases are TGTGCCAGCAGCTTGCAGGGGCTCAATCAGCCCCAGCATTTT.

This chain uses TRBV7-9 with TRBJ1-4, with TRBD1 matching 8 bases. The CDR3 runs 14 residues. Germline V CDR1 and CDR2: SEHNR, FQNEAQ (reference sequence). The trim removed 0 bases at V and 11 bases at J, leaving 5 bases unmatched. CDR3 sequence reads: CASSLADRGGKLFF. The CDR3 region has the DNA TGTGCCAGCAGCTTAGCTGACAGGGGAGGGAAACTGTTTTTT.

The V gene is TRBV19, the J gene TRBJ1-5, with D perhaps TRBD1 (6 bases). The CDR3 is 14 amino acids. Germline-derived CDR1 and CDR2 are LNHDA and SQIVND (reference sequence). Trimming pared 8 bases from V and 4 bases from J, leaving 15 bases between. CDR3 amino acids: CASARTETNQPQHF. The CDR3 DNA reads as TGTGCCAGTGCCAGGACAGAGACTAATCAGCCCCAGCATTTT.

Only one count was recorded for this clone. V is TRBV7-2 and J is TRBJ2-5, with D hard to call. Per the germline V gene, CDR1 is SGHTA and CDR2 is FQGNSA. This CDR3 contains 17 residues. The V gene lost 4 bases and the J gene lost 4 bases, with 22 bases spanning the gap. The CDR3 bases are TGTGCCAGCAGCTCCCCGATGGGTCGGGTGGGGTTAGAGACCCAGTACTTC. This encodes CASSSPMGRVGLETQYF.

This sequence joins TRBV29-1 and TRBJ2-5, with D unclear. The ends were cut back, 1 base at V and 0 bases at J, with 6 bases in the middle. CDR1 and CDR2 (germline): SQVTM, ANQGSEA. This CDR3 spans 13 amino acids. As DNA, the CDR3 is TGCAGCGTTGAAGCTGTTTACCAAGAGACCCAGTACTTC. Translation: CSVEAVYQETQYF.

V usage is TRBV21-1 and J usage is TRBJ2-3; the D call TRBD2 from the table was never checked on the DNA. TRBV21-1 is designated a pseudogene. There are 16 residues in the CDR3. CDR3 sequence (DNA): TGTGCCAGCAGCAAAGGAGGGACTACCCACACAGATACGCAGTATTTT. Its protein is CASSKGGTTHTDTQYF.

The genes are TRBV12-5 and TRBJ2-2, with D possibly matching TRBD1 (5 bases). The V gene lost 7 bases and the J gene lost 7 bases, with 13 bases spanning the gap. The V gene's germline CDR1 is LGHNT and CDR2 FRNRAP. The CDR3 spans 13 residues. The CDR3 DNA sequence: TGTGCTAGTGCCGAGACAGTGGGCGGGGAGCTGTTTTTT. Its protein product is CASAETVGGELFF.

The CDR3 region is CASSSKHNRRAYGYTF. The CDR3 bases are TGTGCCAGCAGCTCCAAACACAATAGACGTGCATATGGCTACACCTTC. The chain joins TRBV7-9 to TRBJ1-2; D gene uncertain. Germline CDR1 SEHNR, CDR2 FQNEAQ (reference sequence). The CDR3 sequence is 16 residues long. V lost 4 bases, J lost 5 bases, and 20 bases lay in between.

The CDR3 reads CASSLEVASSYNSPLHF. The CDR3, as DNA: TGTGCCAGCAGCTTAGAGGTCGCGAGCTCCTATAATTCACCCCTCCACTTT. V usage is TRBV7-8 and J usage is TRBJ1-6; no clear D. V gave up 1 base and J gave up 0 bases, with 10 bases separating them. The germline CDR1 and CDR2 sequences are SGHVS and FQNEAQ. CDR3 size: 17 residues.

The V gene is TRBV5-6, the J gene TRBJ1-2, with no clear D. Looked up from germline, CDR1 is SGHDT and CDR2 is YYEEEE. The CDR3 is made up of 13 amino acids. Trimming removed 3 bases at V and 8 bases at J, with 14 bases between. As DNA, the CDR3 is TGTGCCAGCAGCTACGAACCCCCCGGCGGCTACACCTTC. Translated: CASSYEPPGGYTF.

V gene TRBV4-1 combines with J gene TRBJ2-1, with D unclear. Germline V gene sequence: CDR1 MGHRA, CDR2 YSYEKL. This CDR3 has 12 residues. The ends were cut back, 0 bases at V and 6 bases at J, with 3 bases in the middle. The DNA for the CDR3 is TGCGCCAGCAGCCAAGATGGCAATGAGCAGTTCTTC. Translated, it gives CASSQDGNEQFF.

This clone was seen a handful of times. This chain links TRBV5-5 with TRBJ2-3; D ambiguous. Germline assignment: CDR1 SGHKS and CDR2 YYEKEE (reference sequence). Trimming took 5 bases from V and 2 from J, leaving 12 bases between them. The CDR3 totals 14 residues. For the CDR3, the DNA is TGTGCCAGCAGTTTCGGTGGTTACACAGATACGCAGTATTTT. Its protein is CASSFGGYTDTQYF.

The J gene is TRBJ1-6, the V gene TRBV5-6; D ambiguous. The ends were cut back, 0 bases at V and 4 bases at J, with 14 bases in the middle. The length of the CDR3 is 17 residues. CDR1 is SGHDT and CDR2 is YYEEEE in the germline V gene. DNA of the CDR3: TGTGCCAGCAGCTTGGTTGACGCGACCCCATATAATTCACCCCTCCACTTT. This codes for CASSLVDATPYNSPLHF.